The clone carrying this TCR beta chain has a handful of counts. Antigen specificity is unknown. The data are from a study of T cells after yellow fever vaccination. Study information: In the case of low-cell-number fractions, SMART-Seq v4 Ultra Low Input was used for preparation.

Germline lookup yields CDR1 MGHDK and CDR2 SYGVNS. The CDR3 has 13 residues. Deletions cut 4 bases from V and 1 base from J, with 7 bases between. Making TCR cDNA involved 5'RACE template switching, which added UMIs and a universal primer site. From the 5' RACE reads, TCRdb called clonotypes with MiXCR, one entry per CDR3 protein. The sample includes 400,000 or so distinct CDR3 sequences, roughly 12% of them seen just once. Whole-study results and caveats: Weaker in magnitude, the secondary response showed a faster peak on day 5 versus 15. Post-booster repertoires again held most primary-vaccination clones (about 95% CD4, 75% to 90% CD8).

The specimen comprised PBMCs, sampled on the day of the first yellow fever vaccination. V and J are TRBV25-1 and TRBJ1-1; no firm D call. The TCR sequence derives from a man aged 18 to 35 who received the YFV17D yellow fever vaccine. This CDR3 reads CASSVRQNTEAFF. The CDR3 DNA reads TGTGCCAGCAGTGTTAGACAGAACACTGAAGCTTTCTTT.